This is a list of T cell receptor beta chains from one sample in a study of cytomegalovirus exposure and HLA in healthy donors. The data were produced by immunoSEQ multiplex PCR, yet TCRdb's version contains in-frame clones alone and is incomplete. The sample table sets out about 160,000 clones. Source material: PBMCs. Every receptor here comes from a man younger than 40 in good health and CMV-seronegative. Both conserved end residues are part of each CDR3. Fields, in order: D gene, V gene, J gene, CDR3 protein, CDR3 DNA. A D gene is named only where the DNA matches it firmly.

-	TRBV5-1	TRBJ2-7	CASRTGLGSYEQYF	TGCGCCAGCAGAACAGGGTTGGGCTCCTACGAGCAGTACTTC
-	TRBV29-1	TRBJ1-1	CSVRGVTGWVRTEAFF	TGCAGCGTTCGAGGGGTGACAGGCTGGGTACGGACTGAAGCTTTCTTT
TRBD1	TRBV18	TRBJ1-3	CASSSNRGSGNTIYF	TGTGCCAGCTCGTCAAACAGGGGTTCTGGAAACACCATATATTTT
TRBD1	TRBV6-6	TRBJ2-7	CATKGASSYEQYF	TGTGCCACCAAGGGGGCAAGCTCCTACGAGCAGTACTTC
TRBD1	TRBV19	TRBJ2-7	CASRQTGGQLYEQYF	TGTGCCAGTAGGCAAACAGGGGGCCAGCTATACGAGCAGTACTTC
-	TRBV6-5	TRBJ1-3	CASSYSFRNTIYF	TGTGCCAGCAGTTACTCGTTTAGAAACACCATATATTTT
-	TRBV19	TRBJ1-3	CASDTKSYSGNTIYF	TGTGCCAGTGACACCAAGTCCTACTCTGGAAACACCATATATTTT
-	TRBV7-3	TRBJ1-1	CASSFIHIGQTNKAFF	TGTGCCAGCAGCTTCATACATATCGGACAGACTAACAAAGCTTTCTTT
TRBD1	TRBV28	TRBJ2-7	CASSPRQGGIEQYF	TGTGCCAGCAGTCCACGACAGGGGGGCATCGAGCAGTACTTC
TRBD1	TRBV10-3	TRBJ1-2	CAISDAGQGDGYGYTF	TGTGCCATCAGTGACGCGGGACAGGGTGATGGCTATGGCTACACCTTC
-	TRBV18	TRBJ2-2	CASSQGSGELFF	TGTGCCAGCTCGCAGGGATCCGGGGAGCTGTTTTTT
-	TRBV27	TRBJ1-5	CASSPGGVYQPQHF	TGTGCCAGCAGCCCCGGGGGGGTCTATCAGCCCCAGCATTTT
TRBD2	TRBV7-3	TRBJ2-3	CASSSQGLAGVKDTQYF	TGTGCCAGCAGCTCCCAGGGACTAGCGGGAGTGAAAGATACGCAGTATTTT
TRBD2	TRBV7-6	TRBJ2-3	CASSFPWRGKDTQYF	TGTGCCAGCAGCTTCCCATGGCGGGGGAAAGATACGCAGTATTTT
TRBD2	TRBV28	TRBJ2-6	CASSPLAGGTGANVLTF	TGTGCCAGCAGCCCACTAGCGGGAGGCACTGGGGCCAACGTCCTGACTTTC
-	TRBV30	TRBJ2-2	CAWRKQYDTGELFF	TGTGCCTGGAGGAAGCAATACGACACCGGGGAGCTGTTTTTT
-	TRBV4-2	TRBJ1-5	CASSSGVQGNQPQHF	TGTGCCAGCAGCTCAGGGGTTCAGGGAAATCAGCCCCAGCATTTT
-	TRBV30	TRBJ1-3	CAWRREARNTIYF	TGTGCCTGGAGACGGGAGGCGCGAAACACCATATATTTT
TRBD2	TRBV9	TRBJ2-7	CASSVVPLLAGVYEQYF	TGTGCCAGCAGCGTAGTGCCCCTATTAGCGGGAGTCTACGAGCAGTACTTC
TRBD1	TRBV10-2	TRBJ1-5	CASSDRDQPQHF	TGCGCCAGCAGCGACAGGGATCAGCCCCAGCATTTT
TRBD1	TRBV6-4	TRBJ1-1	CASRVDRDTEAFF	TGTGCCAGCAGAGTTGACAGGGACACTGAAGCTTTCTTT
TRBD2	TRBV5-1	TRBJ2-7	CASSRIPGTSSYEQYF	TGCGCCAGCAGCCGAATACCCGGGACTAGCTCCTACGAGCAGTACTTC
TRBD2	TRBV27	TRBJ2-2	CASSLFRLAEPTGELFF	TGTGCCAGCAGTTTATTTAGACTAGCGGAGCCCACCGGGGAGCTGTTTTTT
-	TRBV5-8	TRBJ2-1	CASSLAAANEQFF	TGTGCCAGCAGCTTGGCTGCGGCCAATGAGCAGTTCTTC
TRBD1	TRBV14	TRBJ1-2	CASSQDRGHYGYTF	TGTGCCAGCAGCCAAGATAGGGGGCACTATGGCTACACCTTC
TRBD2	TRBV29-1	TRBJ2-3	CSVRTSGRDTQYF	TGCAGCGTAAGGACTAGCGGGAGAGATACGCAGTATTTT
-	TRBV4-2	TRBJ1-5	CASSPGLPRGSNQPQHF	TGTGCCAGCAGCCCCGGACTGCCCCGGGGGAGCAATCAGCCCCAGCATTTT
-	TRBV18	TRBJ1-4	CASSPPGEGNEKLFF	TGTGCCAGCTCACCACCGGGGGAGGGTAATGAAAAACTGTTTTTT
TRBD2	TRBV28	TRBJ2-7	CASSLSPRLAREQYF	TGTGCCAGCAGTTTATCCCCGCGACTAGCAAGAGAGCAGTACTTC
-	TRBV5-1	TRBJ2-7	CASSFLADPSYEQYF	TGCGCCAGCAGCTTTTTAGCGGACCCCTCCTACGAGCAGTACTTC
TRBD1	TRBV7-9	TRBJ2-7	CASSFAGTDEQYF	TGTGCCAGCAGCTTTGCCGGGACAGACGAGCAGTACTTC
-	TRBV12-5	TRBJ2-4	CASGSPPRDWDIQYF	TGTGCTAGTGGTTCCCCCCCGAGGGATTGGGACATTCAGTACTTC
-	TRBV28	TRBJ2-2	CASSRGQNTGELFF	TGTGCCAGCAGTAGGGGACAGAACACCGGGGAGCTGTTTTTT
-	TRBV28	TRBJ2-7	CASSLQASSYEQYF	TGTGCCAGCAGTTTACAGGCGAGCTCCTACGAGCAGTACTTC
TRBD1	TRBV7-9	TRBJ1-4	CASSFTGGNEKLFF	TGTGCCAGCAGCTTTACAGGGGGGAATGAAAAACTGTTTTTT
TRBD2	TRBV11-2	TRBJ2-3	CASRPSGPSTDTQYF	TGTGCCAGCAGGCCTAGCGGCCCTAGCACAGATACGCAGTATTTT
-	TRBV12-5	TRBJ2-5	CASGLDVRGETQYF	TGTGCTAGTGGTTTGGATGTCCGGGGGGAGACCCAGTACTTC
-	TRBV5-1	TRBJ1-1	CASRGGENTEAFF	TGCGCCAGCAGGGGGGGGGAGAACACTGAAGCTTTCTTT
-	TRBV7-2	TRBJ2-3	CASSTSYMSTDTQYF	TGTGCCAGCAGTACAAGTTATATGAGCACAGATACGCAGTATTTT
TRBD2	TRBV6-1	TRBJ2-3	CASSGLSGRETDTQYF	TGTGCCAGCAGTGGGCTTAGCGGGAGGGAAACAGATACGCAGTATTTT
-	TRBV7-6	TRBJ1-2	CASSPYPTQGNGYTF	TGTGCCAGCAGCCCCTACCCTACACAGGGAAATGGCTACACCTTC
TRBD2	TRBV5-1	TRBJ2-3	CASRGEAGSDTQYF	TGCGCCAGCCGCGGTGAAGCGGGATCAGATACGCAGTATTTT
-	TRBV28	TRBJ1-1	CASSLGGRGTGAFF	TGTGCCAGCAGTTTAGGAGGCCGGGGGACCGGAGCTTTCTTT
TRBD1	TRBV5-4	TRBJ2-5	CASSLNRGQETQYF	TGTGCCAGCAGCTTGAACAGGGGCCAAGAGACCCAGTACTTC